The rows below give T cell receptor beta chains drawn from one sample of a study of vaccination and CD4 T cells after COVID-19. TCRdb fed the PCR reads into MiXCR, producing one record per CDR3 protein. The sample lists 15,000 or so distinct CDR3 sequences, approximately 30% occurring once. These receptors are not linked to any known antigen. Sequences were obtained from cultured CD4+ T cells from blood. Receptors originate from a human donor with COVID-19. Both conserved end residues are part of each CDR3. A D gene is named only where the DNA matches it firmly. Expanded clones are given a class, and other clones once, few, many or no size at all.

clone_size j_call v_call d_call cdr3_aa cdr3_nt
. TRBJ2-3 TRBV6-1 TRBD2 CASSRTSGGLDTQYF TGTGCCAGCAGCCGGACTAGCGGGGGGTTAGATACGCAGTATTTT
. TRBJ2-1 TRBV6-5 TRBD2 CASSYSMPSGGSEQFF TGTGCCAGCAGTTACTCGATGCCTAGCGGGGGGAGTGAGCAGTTCTTC
. TRBJ2-1 TRBV7-6 . CASSPTRGEQFF TGTGCCAGCAGCCCCACGAGGGGCGAGCAGTTCTTC
. TRBJ2-7 TRBV5-1 TRBD2 CASSISGGGYEQYF TGCGCCAGCAGCATTAGCGGGGGCGGGTACGAGCAGTACTTC
. TRBJ1-1 TRBV20-1 . CSGKQGNTEAFF TGCAGTGGAAAGCAGGGGAACACTGAAGCTTTCTTT
few TRBJ1-2 TRBV20-1 . CSARVGGAEGYTF TGCAGTGCTAGAGTCGGGGGGGCAGAGGGCTACACCTTC
. TRBJ1-6 TRBV4-2 . CASSQDITAYNSPLHF TGTGCCAGCAGCCAAGATATCACAGCTTATAATTCACCCCTCCACTTT
large TRBJ2-1 TRBV7-7 TRBD1 CASSVSGTGFDEQFF TGTGCTAGCAGCGTTTCCGGGACAGGGTTCGATGAGCAGTTCTTC
. TRBJ1-3 TRBV27 . CASSLRTGISGNTIYF TGTGCCAGCAGTCTGAGGACGGGAATCTCTGGAAACACCATATATTTT
few TRBJ2-3 TRBV6-2/TRBV6-3 . CASRGGHRDTQYF TGTGCCAGCCGAGGGGGACACCGAGATACGCAGTATTTT
. TRBJ2-7 TRBV6-5 . CASSYLPGVAYEQYF TGTGCCAGCAGTTACCTCCCGGGGGTAGCCTACGAGCAGTACTTC
few TRBJ2-2 TRBV7-3 TRBD2 CASSLTNPGLAGGPGELFF TGTGCCAGCAGCTTAACAAACCCGGGACTAGCGGGGGGACCGGGGGAGCTGTTTTTT
few TRBJ2-5 TRBV27 . CASSSLGSVQETQYF TGTGCCAGCAGTTCCCTGGGGTCGGTTCAAGAGACCCAGTACTTC
. TRBJ2-3 TRBV20-1 TRBD2 CSASSASGTLTDTQYF TGCAGTGCTAGTTCCGCTAGCGGGACCCTCACAGATACGCAGTATTTT
. TRBJ1-6 TRBV7-2 . CASSKLVGAGNSPLHF TGTGCCAGCAGCAAGCTGGTCGGGGCGGGTAATTCACCCCTCCACTTT
few TRBJ2-7 TRBV7-2 TRBD2 CASSSTSGRGGYEQYF TGTGCCAGCAGCTCAACCTCTGGGCGGGGGGGTTACGAGCAGTACTTC
once TRBJ1-1 TRBV18 . CASSPLGDGAEAFF TGTGCCAGCTCACCATTGGGGGATGGGGCTGAAGCTTTCTTT
. TRBJ1-1 TRBV14 . CASRGTGFHEAFF TGTGCCAGCAGGGGTACAGGGTTTCATGAAGCTTTCTTT
. TRBJ1-1 TRBV2 . CASSGFTEAFF TGTGCCAGCAGTGGATTCACTGAAGCTTTCTTT
few TRBJ1-5 TRBV19 . CASKPPGRTKYQPQHF TGTGCCAGTAAACCCCCCGGGCGGACCAAATATCAGCCCCAGCATTTT
. TRBJ2-2 TRBV10-1 . CASSERPVPGPFF TGCGCCAGCAGTGAGCGCCCGGTCCCGGGCCCGTTTTTT
. TRBJ1-6 TRBV23-1 . CASSQSWGWSPLHF TGCGCCAGCAGTCAATCGTGGGGTTGGTCACCCCTCCACTTT
few TRBJ1-6 TRBV5-8 TRBD1 CASSLPGTGPSPLHF TGTGCCAGCAGCTTGCCCGGGACAGGGCCCTCACCCCTCCACTTT
few TRBJ2-7 TRBV15 TRBD1 CATSRGRTGYEQYF TGTGCCACCAGCAGAGGGCGGACAGGCTACGAGCAGTACTTC
. TRBJ1-6 TRBV15 . CATSRGSSGNSPLHF TGTGCCACCAGCAGAGGTAGCTCTGGGAATTCACCCCTCCACTTT
. TRBJ1-2 TRBV5-1 . CASSLGDGSNYGYTF TGCGCCAGCAGCTTGGGGGACGGCTCTAACTATGGCTACACCTTC
. TRBJ2-1 TRBV6-5 TRBD2 CASSYSHPASGGANEQFF TGTGCCAGCAGTTACTCCCACCCGGCTAGCGGGGGGGCAAATGAGCAGTTCTTC
. TRBJ2-5 TRBV14 TRBD2 CASSRGGSGGLQETQYF TGTGCCAGCAGCCGAGGAGGTAGCGGGGGGTTACAAGAGACCCAGTACTTC
. TRBJ2-3 TRBV12-3/TRBV12-4 TRBD2 CASSSERGGTDTQYF TGTGCCAGCAGTAGCGAGCGGGGGGGTACAGATACGCAGTATTTT
. TRBJ1-2 TRBV6-4 . CASRGSSGDYTF TGTGCCAGCAGAGGCAGCTCTGGGGACTACACCTTC
. TRBJ1-4 TRBV19 . CASSIRSGRNEKLFF TGTGCCAGTAGTATTCGGTCGGGGCGTAATGAAAAACTGTTTTTT
medium-sized TRBJ1-5 TRBV7-8 . CASRQDPGNQPQHF TGTGCCAGCAGGCAAGACCCAGGGAATCAGCCCCAGCATTTT